This T cell receptor beta chain was recovered during a study of blood T cell repertoires in COVID-19. Study as a whole: Both acute and convalescent COVID-19 samples were obtained from the United States, Italy and Spain. Sample material is recorded as cDNA or gDNA derived from T cells, B-cell-depleted T cells, or PBMCs.

Original data processing: By means of reference gene primer amplification, nucleated cell counts were estimated. Assay used: immunoSEQ multiplex PCR; TCRdb lists only in-frame clones, some missing. Clone size and the V and J calls come from that table; the DNA yielded D and trimming. Of 42,000 or so clones in the sample, around 82% were seen once. The material sequenced was peripheral blood. This TCR was sampled from a man of 80 years or more with acute or convalescent COVID-19.

In nucleotides, the CDR3 is TGTGCCAGCAGCGTATCGCCCTCCGGGATCTATGGCTACACCTTC. Its protein product is CASSVSPSGIYGYTF. The genes are TRBV9 and TRBJ1-2; D gene uncertain. Germline V gives CDR1 SGDLS, CDR2 YYNGEE. This CDR3 contains 15 residues. V was trimmed by 1 base and J by 4 bases, leaving 14 bases between them.